These 26 T cell receptor beta chains originate from one sample sequenced in a study of blood T cell repertoires in COVID-19. Data came from immunoSEQ multiplex PCR; TCRdb stores just in-frame clones and leaves some out. The sample consists of 200,000 to 250,000 clones, 87% of them appearing once. Sequencing was done on a sample of PBMCs or T cells enriched from blood (not recorded which). The receptors were gathered from a man aged 25-45 years who had recovered from COVID-19.

This chain connects TRBV15 to TRBJ1-5; D possibly corresponds to TRBD1 (5 bases). V gave up 5 bases and J gave up 7 bases, with 15 bases separating them. This CDR3 comprises 14 residues. Germline V gives CDR1 LNHNV, CDR2 YYDKDF (reference sequence). CDR3 nucleotides: TGTGCCACCAGCGGGGGGGGAGTCGGACAGCCCCAGCATTTT. Its translation: CATSGGGVGQPQHF. Full variable domain (outside the CDR3, taken from reference TRBV15 and TRBJ1-5): DAMVIQNPRYQVTQFGKPVTLSCSQTLNHNVMYWYQQKSSQAPKLLFHYYDKDFNNEADTPDNFQSRRPNTSFCFLDIRSPGLGDTAMYLCATSGGGVGQPQHFGDGTRLSIL.

The V call is TRBV24-1, the J call TRBJ2-1, with TRBD1 matching 10 bases. Germline V gives CDR1 KGHDR, CDR2 SFDVKD. V lost 4 bases to trimming and J lost 6 bases; unmatched junction nucleotides: 2. This CDR3 spans 14 amino acids. CDR3 bases: TGTGCCACCAGTGACCGGACAGGGGGCAATGAGCAGTTCTTC. This sequence encodes CATSDRTGGNEQFF.

The chain has TRBV7-9 and TRBJ1-3; tentative D call: TRBD1 (6 bases). The CDR3 length is 14 residues. Germline lookup yields CDR1 SEHNR and CDR2 FQNEAQ (reference sequence). V lost 5 bases and J lost 2, with 10 bases in between. The CDR3 spells CASSLTGAGNTIYF. In DNA, the CDR3 is TGTGCCAGCAGCCTGACAGGAGCTGGAAACACCATATATTTT.

This rearrangement joins TRBV5-1 to TRBJ1-1; 8 bases agree with TRBD1. Looked up from germline, CDR1 is SGHRS and CDR2 is YFSETQ. J was trimmed by 6 bases and V by 4 bases; bases with no gene match: 8. This CDR3 contains 14 residues. In DNA form, the CDR3 reads TGCGCCAGCAGCATAGGACAGGGCAGATCTGAAGCTTTCTTT. Translated: CASSIGQGRSEAFF.

The chain is built from TRBV14 and TRBJ2-5; the match to TRBD2 covers 9 bases. Germline V CDR1 and CDR2: SGHDN, FVKESK. The CDR3 is 18 amino acids. Trimming cost V 4 bases and J 4 bases; bases outside gene matches: 16. The CDR3 region has the DNA TGTGCCAGCAGCCCGCGATTTCCCGGGACTAGCAGGGTAGAGACCCAGTACTTC. Protein product: CASSPRFPGTSRVETQYF.

V usage is TRBV12-5 and J usage is TRBJ1-1; tentatively, D is TRBD1 (5 bases). Looked up from germline, CDR1 is LGHNT and CDR2 is FRNRAP. The CDR3 length is 13 residues. Trimming took off 3 bases at V and 6 bases at J, with 11 bases between the two ends. DNA for the CDR3: TGTGCTAGTGGTTTAGGACACAACTCTGAAGCTTTCTTT. It encodes CASGLGHNSEAFF.

The chain employs TRBV28 and TRBJ2-5, with 7 bases that match TRBD1. Germline V gene lookup returns CDR1 MDHEN and CDR2 SYDVKM. The ends lost 1 base at V and 2 bases at J; junction bases unmatched: 7. CDR3 length: 16 amino acids. As DNA, the CDR3 is TGTGCCAGCAGTTTATTGAGGGGGCATTATCAAGAGACCCAGTACTTC. Encoded protein: CASSLLRGHYQETQYF. The variable domain in full, completed from reference TRBV28 and TRBJ2-5, reads DVKVTQSSRYLVKRTGEKVFLECVQDMDHENMFWYRQDPGLGLRLIYFSYDVKMKEKGDIPEGYSVSREKKERFSLILESASTNQTSMYLCASSLLRGHYQETQYFGPGTRLLVL.

Only one count was recorded for this clone. The chain links TRBV10-1 to TRBJ1-3; D is possibly TRBD1 (6 bases). The CDR3 sequence is 14 residues long. The V and J ends lost 7 bases and 4 bases respectively, with 14 bases between them. Germline V lookup: CDR1 WNHNN, CDR2 SYGVQD (reference sequence). The CDR3 DNA reads TGCGCCAGCAAGGGGGTACGGGTAGGAAACACCATATATTTT. It specifies CASKGVRVGNTIYF.

This sequence joins TRBV4-1 and TRBJ2-2; TRBD2 matches at 11 bases. The V gene end was trimmed by 1 base and the J gene end by 7 bases; junction bases not matched to a gene: 5. The CDR3 covers 16 residues. From germline, CDR1 is MGHRA and CDR2 YSYEKL. The CDR3 region is CASSQGLLAGVGELFF. DNA for the CDR3: TGCGCCAGCAGCCAAGGTCTACTAGCGGGAGTCGGGGAGCTGTTTTTT.

V usage is TRBV5-4 and J usage is TRBJ1-1; D is ambiguous. CDR1 and CDR2 from the germline V gene are SGHNT and YYREEE (reference sequence). V lost 1 base and J lost 4, with 8 bases in between. CDR3 length: 13 amino acids. This CDR3 reads CASSLTGRTEAFF. The CDR3 coding sequence is TGTGCCAGCAGCTTGACTGGGCGCACTGAAGCTTTCTTT.

The rearrangement uses TRBV4-1 and TRBJ2-5; D perhaps matches TRBD1 (6 bases). Germline CDR1 is MGHRA and CDR2 is YSYEKL. The CDR3 is 15 residues long. With 4 bases removed from V and 4 bases from J, the gap between germline ends came to 16 bases. The DNA for the CDR3 is TGCGCCAGCAGCCCTTCATTGGGGGCCCGAGAGACCCAGTACTTC. It specifies CASSPSLGARETQYF.

The J gene is TRBJ1-3, the V gene TRBV5-1, with D unclear. CDR3 length: 14 amino acids. Germline CDR1 reads SGHRS; CDR2 reads YFSETQ. Trimming took off 4 bases at V and 1 base at J, with 9 bases between the two ends. CDR3 region: CASSTAESGNTIYF. CDR3 coding DNA: TGCGCCAGCAGCACAGCCGAATCTGGAAACACCATATATTTT.

The chain is built from TRBV18 and TRBJ1-2; D not resolved. Germline CDR1 KGHSH, CDR2 LQKENI. The CDR3 is 13 residues long. V lost 3 bases to trimming and J lost 4 bases, with 9 bases between them. The CDR3 nucleotides are TGTGCCAGCTCACCGCGGCAGAGCTATGGCTACACCTTC. Translated: CASSPRQSYGYTF.

This clone is a singleton in its sample. The chain joins TRBV30 to TRBJ1-1, with D possibly TRBD1 on 5 matching bases. The CDR3 totals 12 residues. Germline loops: CDR1 GTSNPN, CDR2 SVGIG (reference sequence). Trimming removed 2 bases at V and 5 bases at J, with 9 bases between. The CDR3 sequence is CAWSYPGTEAFF. In DNA form, the CDR3 reads TGTGCCTGGAGTTATCCAGGGACTGAAGCTTTCTTT.

The chain uses TRBV29-1 and TRBJ2-1; 8 bases are shared with TRBD1. Germline V gives CDR1 SQVTM, CDR2 ANQGSEA. V shed 7 bases and J 5 bases; nucleotides not matched to a gene: 13. The CDR3 is made up of 15 amino acids. DNA of the CDR3: TGCAGCGCCGCGCGTGACAGGGGACCCAACAATGAGCAGTTCTTC. This codes for CSAARDRGPNNEQFF.

The J gene is TRBJ2-7, the V gene TRBV5-1, with TRBD2 as a possible D gene (5 bases). The CDR3 runs 13 residues. Trimming pared 6 bases from V and 6 bases from J, leaving 16 bases between. Germline CDR1 reads SGHRS; CDR2 reads YFSETQ. CDR3: CASTEGWSREQYF. DNA of the CDR3: TGCGCCAGCACCGAGGGTTGGAGTCGCGAGCAGTACTTC.

This chain connects TRBV5-6 to TRBJ2-1; D gene ambiguous. The CDR3 is made up of 11 amino acids. CDR1 and CDR2 from the germline V gene are SGHDT and YYEEEE. Deletions cut 4 bases from V and 7 bases from J, with 6 bases between. Here the CDR3 reads CASSQWNEQFF. Here the CDR3 DNA reads TGTGCCAGCAGCCAGTGGAATGAGCAGTTCTTC.

This chain's CDR3 is CASKTPYEQYF. CDR3 nucleotide sequence: TGTGCCAGCAAGACTCCTTACGAGCAGTACTTC. The chain links TRBV28 to TRBJ2-7; D remains unclear. This CDR3 has 11 residues. CDR1 MDHEN and CDR2 SYDVKM come from the germline V gene. With 7 bases removed from V and 4 bases from J, the gap between germline ends came to 8 bases.

In DNA, the CDR3 is TGTGCCAGCAGTTTGGGCCAGTATAATGAAAAACTGTTTTTT. Its protein is CASSLGQYNEKLFF. V and J are TRBV27 and TRBJ1-4; D remains unclear. The CDR3 loop spans 14 amino acids. V gave up 3 bases and J gave up 4 bases, with 9 bases separating them. The germline gives CDR1 MNHEY, CDR2 SMNVEV (reference sequence). The complete variable domain, with remaining parts taken from reference TRBV27 and TRBJ1-4, reads EAQVTQNPRYLITVTGKKLTVTCSQNMNHEYMSWYRQDPGLGLRQIYYSMNVEVTDKGDVPEGYKVSRKEKRNFPLILESPSPNQTSLYFCASSLGQYNEKLFFGSGTQLSVL.

The chain uses TRBV11-2 and TRBJ2-3; D not resolved. The length of the CDR3 is 16 residues. CDR1 is SGHAT, CDR2 FQNNGV, per germline. V lost 5 bases to trimming and J lost 2 bases, with 17 bases between them. CDR3 protein: CASSPVRSSLTDTQYF. In DNA form, the CDR3 reads TGTGCCAGCAGCCCCGTTAGAAGTTCCCTCACAGATACGCAGTATTTT.

This clone turned up a few times. The V and J genes are TRBV9 and TRBJ1-1; possible D gene TRBD1, 6 bases. This CDR3 has 15 residues. Germline CDR1 is SGDLS and CDR2 is YYNGEE. Trimming pared 0 bases from V and 0 bases from J, leaving 9 bases between. The CDR3 is CASSVGGLLNTEAFF. CDR3 DNA: TGTGCCAGCAGCGTAGGGGGGCTCCTGAACACTGAAGCTTTCTTT.

On this clone: Other nucleotide sequences from this sample produce the same CDR3. The chain recombines TRBV5-1 with TRBJ1-1; D gene uncertain. The V end lost 4 bases, the J end lost 0 bases, and 10 bases lay between the germline ends. Germline CDR1 and CDR2: SGHRS and YFSETQ. The CDR3 runs 14 residues. The CDR3 loop is CASSVTGMNTEAFF. The CDR3 DNA reads TGCGCCAGCAGCGTGACGGGAATGAACACTGAAGCTTTCTTT.

CDR3 residues: CASSGRGGLVAKNIQYF. The DNA of the CDR3 is TGTGCCAGCAGCGGGAGAGGGGGCCTGGTAGCCAAAAACATTCAGTACTTC. The chain links TRBV7-9 to TRBJ2-4; 7 bases are shared with TRBD1. The germline V gene encodes CDR1 SEHNR and CDR2 FQNEAQ (reference sequence). The CDR3 has 17 amino acids. The V gene end was trimmed by 5 bases and the J gene end by 0 bases; junction bases not matched to a gene: 10.

This chain connects TRBV27 to TRBJ1-2, with 8 bases fitting TRBD1. The CDR3 is 13 amino acids. The V segment lost 6 bases and the J segment 6 bases; nucleotides outside the gene matches: 6. Looked up from germline, CDR1 is MNHEY and CDR2 is SMNVEV (reference sequence). The chain's CDR3 is CASSAGGFDGYTF. CDR3 nucleotide sequence: TGTGCCAGCAGCGCAGGGGGCTTTGATGGCTACACCTTC.

The V call is TRBV6-5, the J call TRBJ1-4; 7 bases fit TRBD1. From germline, CDR1 is MNHEY and CDR2 SVGAGI. V shed 8 bases, J shed 5 bases, and the junction held 8 bases outside the gene matches. CDR3 size: 14 residues. CDR3 region: CASVRQGDNEKLFF. CDR3 nucleotide sequence: TGTGCCAGCGTAAGACAGGGCGACAATGAAAAACTGTTTTTT.

The V and J genes are TRBV7-9 and TRBJ2-2, with 9 bases fitting TRBD2. Per germline, CDR1 SEHNR and CDR2 FQNEAQ (reference sequence). This CDR3 comprises 19 residues. With V trimmed by 0 bases and J by 6 bases, 14 bases remained unmatched. The CDR3 nucleotides read TGTGCCAGCAGCTTAGCCCAGGTCGGTAGCGGGAGAAGGGCCGGGGAGCTGTTTTTT. Translating gives CASSLAQVGSGRRAGELFF.